These 3 T cell receptor beta chains share one sample of origin, sequenced in a study of T-cell memory formation after mild COVID-19. TCRdb re-analysed the 5' RACE reads in MiXCR, keeping a single row per CDR3 protein. The sample includes tens of thousands of distinct CDR3 sequences, 16% of them seen just once. Sample: PBMCs or a T cell subset sorted from them (not recorded which). The source of these receptors is an adult woman who had mild COVID-19 (a few samples of this study predate the infection). Cell type and time point are not known.

This clonotype appeared a few times. V gene TRBV29-1 combines with J gene TRBJ2-5; D gene ambiguous. CDR3 length: 13 amino acids. CDR1 is SQVTM, CDR2 ANQGSEA, per germline. Trimming removed 3 bases from V and 4 bases from J, with 12 bases in between. CDR3 DNA: TGCAGCGTTGACTTGACCTCCTCAGAGACCCAGTACTTC. This encodes CSVDLTSSETQYF. Combining the CDR3 with reference TRBV29-1 and TRBJ2-5 gives the whole variable domain SAVISQKPSRDICQRGTSLTIQCQVDSQVTMMFWYRQQPGQSLTLIATANQGSEATYESGFVIDKFPISRPNLTFSTLTVSNMSPEDSSIYLCSVDLTSSETQYFGPGTRLLVL.

This rearrangement joins TRBV7-8 to TRBJ2-1; 9 nucleotides agree with TRBD2. The V gene end was trimmed by 1 base and the J gene end by 7 bases; junction bases not matched to a gene: 8. Germline values: CDR1 SGHVS, CDR2 FQNEAQ. The CDR3 runs to 16 residues. The CDR3 here is CASSLGASGMGNEQFF. The CDR3 DNA reads TGTGCCAGCAGCTTAGGGGCTAGCGGGATGGGAAATGAGCAGTTCTTC.

The chain uses TRBV29-1 and TRBJ2-7; 8 positions match TRBD2. In germline, CDR1 is SQVTM, CDR2 ANQGSEA. The length of the CDR3 is 13 residues. The V and J ends lost 4 bases and 6 bases, in that order; junction bases with no gene match: 8. The CDR3 coding sequence is TGCAGCGTTGGTCTGGCCGGGAGGGTCGAGCAGTACTTC. It codes for CSVGLAGRVEQYF.